The entry below gives a single TCR beta chain sequence along with its context. Other DNA sequences from this sample encode an identical CDR3 as well. These data originate in a study of blood T cell repertoires in COVID-19. Turning to the study itself: The origin of the acute and convalescent COVID-19 samples was the United States, Italy and Spain. The cDNA or gDNA used as material had been derived from T cells, B-cell-depleted T cells, or PBMCs.

The protocol was immunoSEQ multiplex PCR, while the TCRdb copy is restricted to in-frame clones and leaves out a portion. The data hold hundreds of thousands of clones, with 65% to 85% observed a single time. V gave up 1 base and J gave up 2 bases, with 8 bases separating them. Germline lookup yields CDR1 MNHNS and CDR2 SASEGT. The CDR3 consists of 14 residues. Before being deemed recovered, Cohort 3 donors had two negative PCRs, clearance, or symptom resolution. This sequence was found in an older woman who had recovered from COVID-19. The gene calls are TRBV6-1 and TRBJ2-5; D possibly corresponds to TRBD2 (6 bases). Material: PBMCs or T cells enriched from blood (not recorded which). CDR3 residues: CASSEGGVQETQYF. For the CDR3, the DNA is TGTGCCAGCAGTGAAGGGGGGGTGCAAGAGACCCAGTACTTC.